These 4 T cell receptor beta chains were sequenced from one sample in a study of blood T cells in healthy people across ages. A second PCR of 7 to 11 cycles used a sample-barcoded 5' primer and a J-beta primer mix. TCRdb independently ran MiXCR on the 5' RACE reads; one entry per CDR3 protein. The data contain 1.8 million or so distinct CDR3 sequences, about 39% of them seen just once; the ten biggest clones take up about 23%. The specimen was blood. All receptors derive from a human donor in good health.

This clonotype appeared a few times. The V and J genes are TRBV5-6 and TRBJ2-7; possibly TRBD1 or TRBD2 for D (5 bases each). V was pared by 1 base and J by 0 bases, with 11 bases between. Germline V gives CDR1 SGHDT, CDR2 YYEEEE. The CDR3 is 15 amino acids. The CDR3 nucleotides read TGTGCCAGCAGCTTGCCCGGGGCACTCTCCTACGAGCAGTACTTC. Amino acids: CASSLPGALSYEQYF.

CDR3: CASSEGTGAGETQYF. The DNA of the CDR3 is TGTGCCAGCAGCGAGGGGACAGGGGCGGGAGAGACCCAGTACTTC. The chain carries TRBV11-3 and TRBJ2-5, with 10 bases aligning to TRBD1. CDR1 and CDR2 (germline): SGHNT, YENEEA. Trimming cost V 5 bases and J 4 bases; bases outside gene matches: 7. The CDR3 is 15 amino acids.

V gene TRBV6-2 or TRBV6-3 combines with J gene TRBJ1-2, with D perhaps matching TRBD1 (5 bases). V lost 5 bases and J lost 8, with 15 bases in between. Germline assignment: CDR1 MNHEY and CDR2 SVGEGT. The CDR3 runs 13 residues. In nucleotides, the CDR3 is TGTGCCAGCAGTCCTTTGCCGGGACGAGGCTACACCTTC. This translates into CASSPLPGRGYTF.

The CDR3 loop is CSAGLAGHETQYF. CDR3 coding DNA: TGCAGTGCTGGACTAGCGGGGCATGAGACCCAGTACTTC. The J gene is TRBJ2-5, the V gene TRBV20-1, with 12 bases lining up with TRBD2. Germline loops: CDR1 DFQATT, CDR2 SNEGSKA (reference sequence). The V segment lost 5 bases and the J segment 5 bases; nucleotides outside the gene matches: 3. The CDR3 runs to 13 residues.